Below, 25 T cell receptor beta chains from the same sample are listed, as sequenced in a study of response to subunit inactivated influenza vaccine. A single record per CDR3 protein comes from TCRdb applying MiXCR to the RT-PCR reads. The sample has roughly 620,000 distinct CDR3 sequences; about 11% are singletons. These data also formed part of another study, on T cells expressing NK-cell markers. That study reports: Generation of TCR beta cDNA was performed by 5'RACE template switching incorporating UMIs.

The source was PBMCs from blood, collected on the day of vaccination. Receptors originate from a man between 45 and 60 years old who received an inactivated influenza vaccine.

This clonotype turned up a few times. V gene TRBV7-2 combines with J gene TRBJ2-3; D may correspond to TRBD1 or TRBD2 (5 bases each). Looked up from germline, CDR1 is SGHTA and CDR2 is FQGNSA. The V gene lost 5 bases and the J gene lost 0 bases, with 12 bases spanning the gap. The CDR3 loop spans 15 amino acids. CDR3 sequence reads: CASSTGAPSTDTQYF. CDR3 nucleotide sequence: TGTGCCAGCAGCACCGGGGCGCCTAGCACAGATACGCAGTATTTT.

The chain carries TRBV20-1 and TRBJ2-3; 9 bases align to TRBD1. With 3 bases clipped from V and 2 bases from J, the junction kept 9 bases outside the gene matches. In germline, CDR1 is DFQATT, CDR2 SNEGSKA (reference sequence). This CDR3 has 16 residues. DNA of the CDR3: TGCAGTGCTAGCCCCCGACAGGGGGTAGACACAGATACGCAGTATTTT. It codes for CSASPRQGVDTDTQYF.

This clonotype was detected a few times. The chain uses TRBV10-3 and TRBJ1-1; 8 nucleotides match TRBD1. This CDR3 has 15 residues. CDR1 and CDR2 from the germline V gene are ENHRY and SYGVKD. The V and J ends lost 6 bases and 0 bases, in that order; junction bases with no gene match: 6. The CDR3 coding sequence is TGTGCCATCAGGGACAGGGAAACCCTGAACACTGAAGCTTTCTTT. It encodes CAIRDRETLNTEAFF.

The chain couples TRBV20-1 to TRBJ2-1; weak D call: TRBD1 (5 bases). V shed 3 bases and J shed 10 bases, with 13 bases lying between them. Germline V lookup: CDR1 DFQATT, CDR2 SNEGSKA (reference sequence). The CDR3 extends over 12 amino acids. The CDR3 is CSASAWGWEQFF. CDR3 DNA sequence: TGCAGTGCTAGCGCATGGGGCTGGGAGCAGTTCTTC.

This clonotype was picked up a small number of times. DNA for the CDR3: TGTGCCAGCAGTCCTACTACCGCCGGGGATACGCAGTATTTT. Translating gives CASSPTTAGDTQYF. This sequence joins TRBV7-3 and TRBJ2-3; D is ambiguous. Germline V gene sequence: CDR1 SGHTA, CDR2 FQGTGA. Between the trimmed V and J ends, which lost 6 bases and 6 bases, there was a span of 16 bases. The CDR3 is 14 amino acids.

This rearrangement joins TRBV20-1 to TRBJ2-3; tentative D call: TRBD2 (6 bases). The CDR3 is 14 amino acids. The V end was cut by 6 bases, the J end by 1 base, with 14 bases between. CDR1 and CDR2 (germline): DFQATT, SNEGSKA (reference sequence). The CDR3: CSARDSRGTDTQYF. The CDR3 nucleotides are TGCAGTGCGAGGGACTCTCGGGGCACAGATACGCAGTATTTT.

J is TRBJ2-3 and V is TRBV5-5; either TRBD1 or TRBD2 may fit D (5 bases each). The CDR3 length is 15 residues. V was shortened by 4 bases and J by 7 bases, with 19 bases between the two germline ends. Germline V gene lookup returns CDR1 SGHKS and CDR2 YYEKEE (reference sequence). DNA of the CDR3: TGTGCCAGCAGCATCACCGGGACGGCTCACCATACGCAGTATTTT. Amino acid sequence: CASSITGTAHHTQYF.

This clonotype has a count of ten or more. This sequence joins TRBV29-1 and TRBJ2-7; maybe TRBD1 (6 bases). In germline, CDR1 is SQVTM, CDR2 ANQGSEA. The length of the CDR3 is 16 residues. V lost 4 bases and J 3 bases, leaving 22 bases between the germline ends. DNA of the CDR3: TGCAGCGTTGCTGGGGAACCGGGACACCTGCTCTACGAGCAGTACTTC. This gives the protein CSVAGEPGHLLYEQYF.

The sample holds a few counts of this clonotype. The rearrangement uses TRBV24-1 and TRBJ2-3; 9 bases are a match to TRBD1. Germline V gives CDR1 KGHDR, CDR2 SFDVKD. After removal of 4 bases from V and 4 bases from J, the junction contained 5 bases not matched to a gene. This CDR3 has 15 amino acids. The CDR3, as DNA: TGTGCCACCAGTGACCAGAGACAGGGGGCAGATACGCAGTATTTT. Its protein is CATSDQRQGADTQYF.

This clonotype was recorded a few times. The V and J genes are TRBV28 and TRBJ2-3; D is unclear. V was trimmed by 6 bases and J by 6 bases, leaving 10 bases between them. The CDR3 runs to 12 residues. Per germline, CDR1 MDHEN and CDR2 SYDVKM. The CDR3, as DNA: TGTGCCAGCAGGGACCCCCGGGATACGCAGTATTTT. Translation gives CASRDPRDTQYF.

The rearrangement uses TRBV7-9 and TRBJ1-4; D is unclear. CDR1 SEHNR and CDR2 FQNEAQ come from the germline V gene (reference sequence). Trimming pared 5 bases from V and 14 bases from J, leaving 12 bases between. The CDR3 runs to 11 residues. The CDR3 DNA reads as TGTGCCAGCAGCGCCGCCGGCCAGCTGTTTTTT. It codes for CASSAAGQLFF.

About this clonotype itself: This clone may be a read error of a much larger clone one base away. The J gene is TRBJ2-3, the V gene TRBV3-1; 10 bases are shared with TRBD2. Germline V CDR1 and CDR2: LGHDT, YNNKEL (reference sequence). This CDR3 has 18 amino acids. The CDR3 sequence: CASCQDKVAGGSTDTQYF. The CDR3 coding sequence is TGTGCCAGCTGCCAAGATAAGGTAGCGGGGGGTAGCACAGATACGCAGTATTTT.

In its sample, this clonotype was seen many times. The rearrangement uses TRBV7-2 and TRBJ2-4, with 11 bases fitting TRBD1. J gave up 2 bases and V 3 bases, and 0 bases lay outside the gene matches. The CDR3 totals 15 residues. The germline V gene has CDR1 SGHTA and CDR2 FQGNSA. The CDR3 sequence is CASSLDRGPKNIQYF. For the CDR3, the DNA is TGTGCCAGCAGCTTGGACAGGGGGCCCAAAAACATTCAGTACTTC. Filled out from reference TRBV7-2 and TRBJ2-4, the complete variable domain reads GAGVSQSPSNKVTEKGKDVELRCDPISGHTALYWYRQSLGQGLEFLIYFQGNSAPDKSGLPSDRFSAERTGGSVSTLTIQRTQQEDSAVYLCASSLDRGPKNIQYFGAGTRLSVL.

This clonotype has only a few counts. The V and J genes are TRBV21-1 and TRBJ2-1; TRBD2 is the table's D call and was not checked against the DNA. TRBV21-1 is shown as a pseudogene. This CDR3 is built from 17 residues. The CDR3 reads CASSKGSTSGEDNEQFF. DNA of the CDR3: TGTGCCAGCAGCAAAGGATCCACTAGCGGGGAGGATAATGAGCAGTTCTTC.

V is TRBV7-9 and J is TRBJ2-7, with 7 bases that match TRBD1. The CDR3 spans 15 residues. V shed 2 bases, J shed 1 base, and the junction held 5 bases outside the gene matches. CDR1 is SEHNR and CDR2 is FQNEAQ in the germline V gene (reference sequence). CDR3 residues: CASSLLGQRSYEQYF. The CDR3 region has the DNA TGTGCCAGCAGCTTACTGGGACAGAGATCCTACGAGCAGTACTTC. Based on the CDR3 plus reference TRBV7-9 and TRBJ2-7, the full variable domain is DTGVSQNPRHKITKRGQNVTFRCDPISEHNRLYWYRQTLGQGPEFLTYFQNEAQLEKSRLLSDRFSAERPKGSFSTLEIQRTEQGDSAMYLCASSLLGQRSYEQYFGPGTRLTVT.

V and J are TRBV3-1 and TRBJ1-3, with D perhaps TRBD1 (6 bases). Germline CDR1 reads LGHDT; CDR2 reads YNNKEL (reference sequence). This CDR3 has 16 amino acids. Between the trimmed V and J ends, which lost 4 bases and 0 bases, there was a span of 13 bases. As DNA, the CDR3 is TGTGCCAGCAGCCGGTCGGGACAAACCTCTGGAAACACCATATATTTT. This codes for CASSRSGQTSGNTIYF.

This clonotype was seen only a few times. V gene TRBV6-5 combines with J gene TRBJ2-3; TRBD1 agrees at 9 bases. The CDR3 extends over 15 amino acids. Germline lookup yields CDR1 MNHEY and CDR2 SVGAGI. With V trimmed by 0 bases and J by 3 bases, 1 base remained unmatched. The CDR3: CASSYSGQGTDTQYF. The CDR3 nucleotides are TGTGCCAGCAGTTACTCGGGACAGGGAACAGATACGCAGTATTTT.

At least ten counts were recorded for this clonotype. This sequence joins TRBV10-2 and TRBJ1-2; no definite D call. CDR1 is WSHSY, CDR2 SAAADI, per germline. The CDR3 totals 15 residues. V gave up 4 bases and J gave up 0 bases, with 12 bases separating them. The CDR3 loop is CASSVSATANYGYTF. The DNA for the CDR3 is TGCGCCAGCAGTGTCTCTGCCACAGCTAACTATGGCTACACCTTC.

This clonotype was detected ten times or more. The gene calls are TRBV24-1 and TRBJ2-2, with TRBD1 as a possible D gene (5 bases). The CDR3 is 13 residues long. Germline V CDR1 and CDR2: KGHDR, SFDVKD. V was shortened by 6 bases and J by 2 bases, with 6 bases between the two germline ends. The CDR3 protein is CATSTGNTGELFF. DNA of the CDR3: TGTGCCACCAGTACAGGAAACACCGGGGAGCTGTTTTTT.

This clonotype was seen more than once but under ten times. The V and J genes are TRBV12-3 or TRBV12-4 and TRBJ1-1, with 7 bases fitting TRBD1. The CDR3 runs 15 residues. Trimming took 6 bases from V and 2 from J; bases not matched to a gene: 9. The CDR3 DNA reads TGTGCCAGCAGGCAGGGGGGACAGACCAACACTGAAGCTTTCTTT. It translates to CASRQGGQTNTEAFF.

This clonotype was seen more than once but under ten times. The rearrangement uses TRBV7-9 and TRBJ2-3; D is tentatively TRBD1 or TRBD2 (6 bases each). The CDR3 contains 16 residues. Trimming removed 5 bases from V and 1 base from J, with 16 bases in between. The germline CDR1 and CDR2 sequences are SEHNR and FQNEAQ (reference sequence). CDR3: CASSLWGAQGTDTQYF. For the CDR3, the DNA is TGTGCCAGCAGCCTGTGGGGGGCGCAGGGCACAGATACGCAGTATTTT.

The CDR3 DNA is TGCAGCGTCAGGGAGACAACTAATGAAAAACTGTTTTTT. This translates into CSVRETTNEKLFF. The chain uses TRBV29-1 and TRBJ1-4; maybe TRBD1 (5 bases). Looked up from germline, CDR1 is SQVTM and CDR2 is ANQGSEA. The CDR3 is 13 residues long. Trimming cost V 6 bases and J 0 bases, with 8 bases left between them.

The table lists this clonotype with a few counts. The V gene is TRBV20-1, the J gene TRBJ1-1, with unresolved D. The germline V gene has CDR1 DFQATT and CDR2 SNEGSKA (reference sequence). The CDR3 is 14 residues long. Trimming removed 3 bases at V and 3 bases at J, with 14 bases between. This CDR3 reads CSAREWGGHTEAFF. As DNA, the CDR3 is TGCAGTGCTAGGGAGTGGGGTGGTCACACTGAAGCTTTCTTT.

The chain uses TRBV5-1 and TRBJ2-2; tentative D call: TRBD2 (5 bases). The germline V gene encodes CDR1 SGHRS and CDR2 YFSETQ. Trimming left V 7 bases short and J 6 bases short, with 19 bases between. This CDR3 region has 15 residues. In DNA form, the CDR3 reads TGCGCCAGCGGTAAATACACGGTGGAGGCCGGGGAGCTGTTTTTT. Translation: CASGKYTVEAGELFF.

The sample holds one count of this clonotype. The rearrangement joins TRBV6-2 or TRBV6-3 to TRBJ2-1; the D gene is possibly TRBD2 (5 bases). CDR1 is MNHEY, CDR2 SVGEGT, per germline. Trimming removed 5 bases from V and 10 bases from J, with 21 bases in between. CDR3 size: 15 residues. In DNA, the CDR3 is TGTGCCAGCAGTCGAACCGAGACCGGGGTAAAGGAGCAGTTCTTC. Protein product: CASSRTETGVKEQFF.